This TCR beta chain was captured by sequencing in a study of T cell changes during pregnancy in multiple sclerosis. The germline CDR1 and CDR2 sequences are SGHTA and FQGNSA. With V trimmed by 1 base and J by 2 bases, 5 bases remained unmatched. The CDR3 length is 16 residues. This table comes from immunoSEQ multiplex PCR, and its TCRdb copy is limited to in-frame clones, with some not included. The data show about 80,000 clones, with around 90% seen just once and 0.21% held by the top ten. Source: CD4+ T cells from peripheral blood mononuclear cells, taken before pregnancy. The chain carries TRBV7-2 and TRBJ2-3; 8 bases agree with TRBD2. The TCR was taken from a female donor with multiple sclerosis, enrolled in a pregnancy study. Here the CDR3 reads CASSLVERGYTDTQYF. In DNA form, the CDR3 reads TGTGCCAGCAGCTTAGTAGAGCGGGGGTACACAGATACGCAGTATTTT.